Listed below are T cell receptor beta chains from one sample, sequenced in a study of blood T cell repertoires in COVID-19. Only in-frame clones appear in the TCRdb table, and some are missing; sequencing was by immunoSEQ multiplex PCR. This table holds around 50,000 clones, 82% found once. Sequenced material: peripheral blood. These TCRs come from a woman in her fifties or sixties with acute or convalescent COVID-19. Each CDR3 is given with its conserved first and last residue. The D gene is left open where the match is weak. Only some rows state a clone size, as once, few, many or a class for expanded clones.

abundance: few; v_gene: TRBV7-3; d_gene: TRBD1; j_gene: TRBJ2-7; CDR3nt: TGTGCCAGCAGCTTAGCCGGGACAGGGAGCGACGAGCAGTACTTC; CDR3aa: CASSLAGTGSDEQYF
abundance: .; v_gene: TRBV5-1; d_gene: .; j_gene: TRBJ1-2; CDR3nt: TGCGCCAGCAGCCTGGACCAGGGAAACTATGGCTACACCTTC; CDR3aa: CASSLDQGNYGYTF
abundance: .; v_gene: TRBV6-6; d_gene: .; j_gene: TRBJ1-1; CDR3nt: TGTGCCAGCAGTGGGGCCTCGAACACTGAAGCTTTCTTT; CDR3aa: CASSGASNTEAFF
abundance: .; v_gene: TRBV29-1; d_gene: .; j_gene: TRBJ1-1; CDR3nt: TGCAGCACCCCAAGTTGGACGGGAGAAGCTTTCTTT; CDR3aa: CSTPSWTGEAFF
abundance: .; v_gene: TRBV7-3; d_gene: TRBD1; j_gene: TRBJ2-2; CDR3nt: TGTGCCAGCAGCCCAACGGGACAGGTGAACACCGGGGAGCTGTTTTTT; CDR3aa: CASSPTGQVNTGELFF
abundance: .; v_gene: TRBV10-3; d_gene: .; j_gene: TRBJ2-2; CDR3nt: TGTGCCATCAGTGAGTCTCAGGGGATGCTGTCCGGGGAGCTGTTTTTT; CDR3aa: CAISESQGMLSGELFF
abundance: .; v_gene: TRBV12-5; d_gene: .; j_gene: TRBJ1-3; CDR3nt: TGTGCTATCTCGACCCGCGGGACGGCCTCTGGAAACACCATATATTTT; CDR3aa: CAISTRGTASGNTIYF
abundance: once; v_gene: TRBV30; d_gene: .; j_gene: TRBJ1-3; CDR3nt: TGTGCCTGGAGTGGTGTTGTGGGGGGGGCAGGAGGAGGAAACACCATATATTTT; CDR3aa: CAWSGVVGGAGGGNTIYF
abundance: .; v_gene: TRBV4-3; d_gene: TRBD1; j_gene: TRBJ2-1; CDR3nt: TGCGCCAGCAGCCGCTACCGGGACAGGGTTTGGGAGCAGTTCTTC; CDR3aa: CASSRYRDRVWEQFF
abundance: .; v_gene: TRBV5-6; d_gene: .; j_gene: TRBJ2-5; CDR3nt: TGTGCCAGCAGCTTCGGCGGTGAAGAGACCCAGTACTTC; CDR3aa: CASSFGGEETQYF
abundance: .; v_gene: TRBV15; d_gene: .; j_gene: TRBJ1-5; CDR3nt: TGTGCCACCAGCAGAGATAGGCAGAGGGGCAATCAGCCCCAGCATTTT; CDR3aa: CATSRDRQRGNQPQHF
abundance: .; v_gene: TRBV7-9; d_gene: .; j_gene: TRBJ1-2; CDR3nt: TGTGCCAGCAGCTTAGAGGGGAACTATGGCTACACCTTC; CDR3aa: CASSLEGNYGYTF